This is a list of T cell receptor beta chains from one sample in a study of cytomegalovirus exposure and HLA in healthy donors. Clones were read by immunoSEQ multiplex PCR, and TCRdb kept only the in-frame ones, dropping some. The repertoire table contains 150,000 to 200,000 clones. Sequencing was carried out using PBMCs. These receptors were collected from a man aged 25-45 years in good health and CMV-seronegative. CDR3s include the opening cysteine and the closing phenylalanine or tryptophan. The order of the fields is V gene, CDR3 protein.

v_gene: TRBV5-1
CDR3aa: CASSQLTAGGPDTQYF

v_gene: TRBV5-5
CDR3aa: CASSLEAGAYNEQFF

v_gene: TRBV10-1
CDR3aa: CASGPGHTSTDTQYF

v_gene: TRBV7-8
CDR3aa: CASSLVLAGGSSYEQYF

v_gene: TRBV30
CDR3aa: CAWSVLGQFGQPQHF

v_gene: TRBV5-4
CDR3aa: CASSFQGSTDTQYF

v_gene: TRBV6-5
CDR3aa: CASSENWAAEAFF

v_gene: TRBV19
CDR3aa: CASREGSGTTTGELFF

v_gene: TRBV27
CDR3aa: CASRDRARTEAFF

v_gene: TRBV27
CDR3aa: CASSLYRWGQGAEAFF

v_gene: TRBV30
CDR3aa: CAWSGQREGTNTGELFF

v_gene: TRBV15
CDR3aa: CATREVFSNQPQHF

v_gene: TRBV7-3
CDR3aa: CASSLAGGSGELFF

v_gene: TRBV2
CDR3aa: CASSFQGYEQYF

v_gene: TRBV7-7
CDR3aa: CASSQGVSTDTQYF

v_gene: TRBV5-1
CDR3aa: CASSGTGDAPLLDGYTF

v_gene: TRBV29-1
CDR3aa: CSGGTGSTDTQYF

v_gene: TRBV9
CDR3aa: CASSVGLAGDEQFF

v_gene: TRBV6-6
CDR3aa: CASSPPILAGSAEQYF

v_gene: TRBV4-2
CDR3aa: CASSQGPSGWNTEAFF

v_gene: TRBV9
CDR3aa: CASSVDSNEQFF

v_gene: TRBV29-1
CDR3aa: CSVVFSDRGTYEQYF

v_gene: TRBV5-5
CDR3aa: CASRTGTGVGNTIYF

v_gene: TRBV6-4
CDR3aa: CASSDSYVYGFSNQPQHF

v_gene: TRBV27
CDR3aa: CASSPRDRLAYEQYF

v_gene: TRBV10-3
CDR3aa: CAIRVGLAGGSTDTQYF

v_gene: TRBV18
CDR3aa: CASSPRTGDRYF

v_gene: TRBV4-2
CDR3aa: CASSHDLGGSGRDTQYF

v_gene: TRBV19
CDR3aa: CASSIEAWASNQPQHF

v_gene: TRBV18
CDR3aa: CASSTGLTPTGELFF

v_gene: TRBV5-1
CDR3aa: CASSLSGVYEQYF

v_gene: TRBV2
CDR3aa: CASSGGSLYETQYF

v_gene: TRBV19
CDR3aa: CASIGSGSRDTQYF

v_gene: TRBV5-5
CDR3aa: CASSINRDRVYYTF

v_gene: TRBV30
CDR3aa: CASRTSPGTDTQYF

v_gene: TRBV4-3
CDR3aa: CASSKKGAAKNIQYF

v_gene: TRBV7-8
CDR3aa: CASSLAGGTGRVETQYF

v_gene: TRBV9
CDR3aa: CASSQAVANVLTF

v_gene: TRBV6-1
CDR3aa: CASSEVAGQSYEQYF

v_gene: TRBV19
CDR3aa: CASSIAGRNTEAFF

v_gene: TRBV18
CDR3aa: CASSPPLAGLNNEQFF

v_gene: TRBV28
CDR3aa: CASSLIVSGEQYF

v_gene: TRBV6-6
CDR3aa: CASSSPTGTVTYEQYF

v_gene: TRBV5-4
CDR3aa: CASSLAQPMNTEAFF

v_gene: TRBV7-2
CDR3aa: CASSFDRDYGYTF

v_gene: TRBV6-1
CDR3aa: CASSAADRAGEQYF

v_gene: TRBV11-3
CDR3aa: CASSSVRDSLNTEAFF

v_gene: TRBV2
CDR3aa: CASSEGQGARTQYF

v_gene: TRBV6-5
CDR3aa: CASRPQVYSGYGYTF

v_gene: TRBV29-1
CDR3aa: CSVARNPYEQYF

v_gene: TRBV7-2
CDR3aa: CASSFDGALSGNTIYF

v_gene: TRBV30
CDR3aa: CAWSRPETLAKNIQYF

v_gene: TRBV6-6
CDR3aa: CASSPGTGGRAFF

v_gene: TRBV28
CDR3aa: CASSPPTGTAYGYTF

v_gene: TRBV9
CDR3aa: CASSQVAGVVTDTQYF

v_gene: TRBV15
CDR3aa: CATSKGQRENTIYF

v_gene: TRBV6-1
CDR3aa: CASTEVWPKNIQYF

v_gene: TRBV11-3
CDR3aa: CASSFGTGGGEQYF

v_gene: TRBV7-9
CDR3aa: CASTRSEASTDTQYF